A single T cell receptor beta chain is shown here with its context. The CDR3 runs 15 residues. The ends were cut back, 3 bases at V and 2 bases at J, with 13 bases in the middle. Looked up from germline, CDR1 is SGHTS and CDR2 is YDEGEE. This entry is derived from a study of blood T cell repertoires in COVID-19. Overall study: Acute-phase and convalescent COVID-19 samples originated in the United States, Italy and Spain. PBMCs, B-cell-depleted T cells, or T cells were the source of the cDNA or gDNA that made up the material.

Original processing methods: For nucleated cells, counts were estimated from reference gene primer amplification. Sequencing used immunoSEQ multiplex PCR; TCRdb keeps in-frame clones, though not all of them. That table furnishes V, J and clone size, whereas the DNA furnished D and trimming. The table has about 190,000 clones, 89% seen once. This sequence joins TRBV5-8 and TRBJ2-3; a weak D match, TRBD2 (5 bases). The origin of this receptor is a man in his forties with acute or convalescent COVID-19. What was sequenced was peripheral blood. In nucleotides, the CDR3 is TGTGCCAGCAGCTCGGGTCCAGCGGACACAGATACGCAGTATTTT. Translation: CASSSGPADTDTQYF.